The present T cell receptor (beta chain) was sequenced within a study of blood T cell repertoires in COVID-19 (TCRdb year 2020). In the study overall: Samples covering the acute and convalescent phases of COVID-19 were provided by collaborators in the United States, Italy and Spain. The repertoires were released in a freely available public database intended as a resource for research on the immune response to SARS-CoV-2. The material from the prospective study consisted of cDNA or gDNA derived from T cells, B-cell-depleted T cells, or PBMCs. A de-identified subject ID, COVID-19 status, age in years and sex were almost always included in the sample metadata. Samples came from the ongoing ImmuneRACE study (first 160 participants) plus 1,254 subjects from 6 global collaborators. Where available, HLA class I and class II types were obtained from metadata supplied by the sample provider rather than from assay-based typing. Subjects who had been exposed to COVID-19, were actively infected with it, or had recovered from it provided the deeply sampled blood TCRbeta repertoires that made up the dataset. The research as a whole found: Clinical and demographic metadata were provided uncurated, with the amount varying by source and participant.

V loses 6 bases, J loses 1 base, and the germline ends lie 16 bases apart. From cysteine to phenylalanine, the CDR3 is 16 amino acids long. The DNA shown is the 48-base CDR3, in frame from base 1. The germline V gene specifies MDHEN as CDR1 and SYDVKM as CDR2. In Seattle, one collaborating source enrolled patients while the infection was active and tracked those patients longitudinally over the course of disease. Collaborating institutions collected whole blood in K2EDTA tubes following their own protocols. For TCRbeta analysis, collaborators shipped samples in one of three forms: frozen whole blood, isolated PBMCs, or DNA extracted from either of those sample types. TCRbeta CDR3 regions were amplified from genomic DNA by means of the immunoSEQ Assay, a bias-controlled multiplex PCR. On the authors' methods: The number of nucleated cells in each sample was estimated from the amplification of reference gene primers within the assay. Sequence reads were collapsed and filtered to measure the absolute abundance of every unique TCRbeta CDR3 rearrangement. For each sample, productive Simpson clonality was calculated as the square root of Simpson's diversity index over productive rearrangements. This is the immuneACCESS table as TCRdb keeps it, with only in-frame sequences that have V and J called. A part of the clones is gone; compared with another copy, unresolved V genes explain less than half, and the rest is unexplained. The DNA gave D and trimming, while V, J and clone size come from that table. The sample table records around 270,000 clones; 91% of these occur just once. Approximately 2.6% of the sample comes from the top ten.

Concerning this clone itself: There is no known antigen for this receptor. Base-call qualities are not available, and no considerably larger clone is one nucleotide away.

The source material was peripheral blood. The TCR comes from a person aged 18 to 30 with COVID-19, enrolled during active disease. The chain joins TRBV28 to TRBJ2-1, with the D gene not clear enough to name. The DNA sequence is TGTGCCAGCAGCCGTTCGACACTTAGATCCTACAATGAGCAGTTCTTC. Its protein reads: CASSRSTLRSYNEQFF. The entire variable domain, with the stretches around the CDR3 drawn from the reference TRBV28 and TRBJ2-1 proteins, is DVKVTQSSRYLVKRTGEKVFLECVQDMDHENMFWYRQDPGLGLRLIYFSYDVKMKEKGDIPEGYSVSREKKERFSLILESASTNQTSMYLCASSRSTLRSYNEQFFGPGTRLTVL.